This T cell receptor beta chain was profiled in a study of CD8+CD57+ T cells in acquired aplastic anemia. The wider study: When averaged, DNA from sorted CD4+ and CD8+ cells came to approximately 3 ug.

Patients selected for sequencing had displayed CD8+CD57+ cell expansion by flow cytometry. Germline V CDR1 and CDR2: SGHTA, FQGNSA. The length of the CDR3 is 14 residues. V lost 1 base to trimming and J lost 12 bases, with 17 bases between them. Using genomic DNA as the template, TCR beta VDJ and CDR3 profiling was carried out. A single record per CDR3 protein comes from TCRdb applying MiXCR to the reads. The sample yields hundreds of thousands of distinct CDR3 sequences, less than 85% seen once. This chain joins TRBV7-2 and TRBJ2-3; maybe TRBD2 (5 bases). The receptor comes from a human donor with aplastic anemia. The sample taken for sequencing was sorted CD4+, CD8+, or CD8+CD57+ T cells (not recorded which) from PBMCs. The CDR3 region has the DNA TGTGCCAGCAGCTTAGACAGCGGTACCGGCAATCAGTATTTT. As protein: CASSLDSGTGNQYF.